By sample share, the clone carrying this T cell receptor (beta chain) is medium-sized (0.01 to 0.1%). What it recognizes is unknown. CD4+ T cells that had been cultured provided DNA sequenced with the Oncomine TCR Beta short-read assay. TCRdb re-called the PCR reads through MiXCR, storing one row per CDR3 protein. The data contain around 19,000 distinct CDR3 sequences, roughly 36% of them singletons. The CDR3 is 13 amino acids. Germline V gene lookup returns CDR1 WNHNN and CDR2 SYGVQD (reference sequence). V was shortened by 0 bases and J by 5 bases, with 4 bases between the two germline ends. This sample stems from a study of vaccination and CD4 T cells after COVID-19. Turning to the study itself: The interval from dose two to post-vaccine sampling had a median of roughly 72 days, and it ranged from 14 to 241.

This sample's time point: late sampling 161 to 241 days after vaccination in a few convalescent patients. Treatment here: roughly 11-day PBMC culture with coronavirus spike peptide pools or control peptides (ViraFEST assay). Here the sequenced sample was CD4+ T cells from blood, cultured in vitro, taken about 7 months after SARS-CoV-2 vaccination. The clonotype was recovered from a human donor who had recovered from COVID-19. The chain is built from TRBV10-1 and TRBJ2-2; D call uncertain. In DNA form, the CDR3 reads TGCGCCAGCAGTGAGTCTGGGACCGGGGAGCTGTTTTTT. Amino acid sequence: CASSESGTGELFF.